This T cell receptor (beta chain) was identified during a study of CD8+ T cells in alopecia areata. Study observations and caveats: Sequence data from scalp samples additionally include resident alphabeta T cells of normal skin.

Treatment denoted: oral pan-JAK inhibitor, 5-10 mg twice daily. RNA was isolated and reverse transcribed to cDNA, the sequencing template. Data came from immunoSEQ multiplex PCR; TCRdb stores just in-frame clones and leaves some out. Altogether about 170,000 clones are present, 50% to 75% being singletons, with the ten largest covering around 15%. As for this clone: Antigen specificity is unknown.

Specimen: CD4+ T cells sorted from blood, collected at approximately week 60, from a patient treated with tofacitinib. This receptor was identified in a human donor with alopecia areata.

CDR3 loop: CASSFQGGSYEQYF. DNA of the CDR3: TGTGCCAGCAGTTTCCAGGGTGGGTCCTACGAGCAGTACTTC. J is TRBJ2-7 and V is TRBV28; D possibly corresponds to TRBD1 (5 bases). This CDR3 comprises 14 residues. V lost 3 bases to trimming and J lost 1 base, with 10 bases between them. Germline V CDR1 and CDR2: MDHEN, SYDVKM.